Listed below are T cell receptor beta chains from one sample, sequenced in a study of OX40 agonist ivuxolimab in advanced cancers. Some clones are missing from TCRdb's copy, which holds only in-frame ones; the method was immunoSEQ multiplex PCR. Here the sample spans tens of thousands of clones, 80% to 95% being singletons. Sequenced here: CD4+ or CD8+ T cells sorted from blood, sampled in a trial of the OX40 agonist ivuxolimab. The receptors originated from an adult with an advanced solid tumor such as melanoma, head and neck, liver or kidney cancer. Both conserved end residues are part of each CDR3.

length	J	V	CDR3
15	TRBJ2-7	TRBV7-3	CASSLRGGASYEQYF
14	TRBJ1-2	TRBV7-9	CASSLDGTGAGYTF
13	TRBJ2-3	TRBV2	CASRRSSTDTQYF
18	TRBJ2-2	TRBV7-2	CASSLVGLAGLNTGELFF
15	TRBJ2-7	TRBV7-8	CASSLAGQGPYEQYF
15	TRBJ1-1	TRBV5-6	CASSLLDRDNTEAFF
14	TRBJ1-1	TRBV27	CASSQNGMNTEAFF
19	TRBJ1-5	TRBV12-1	CASSIDSDKPRGGNQPQHF
12	TRBJ2-5	TRBV6-5	CASGQTTKTQYF
16	TRBJ2-1	TRBV5-4	CASSLERGAEYNEQFF
18	TRBJ2-3	TRBV28	CASSLSVVSGISTDTQYF
15	TRBJ2-5	TRBV5-1	CASSSTTLREETQYF
13	TRBJ2-6	TRBV5-5	CASSPPGANVLTF
14	TRBJ1-1	TRBV6-6	CASSYWVEGTEAFF
16	TRBJ2-7	TRBV4-2	CASSQNPDRSSYEQYF
13	TRBJ1-1	TRBV19	CASSGAQGTEAFF
15	TRBJ2-2	TRBV7-3	CASSFGGAGTGELFF